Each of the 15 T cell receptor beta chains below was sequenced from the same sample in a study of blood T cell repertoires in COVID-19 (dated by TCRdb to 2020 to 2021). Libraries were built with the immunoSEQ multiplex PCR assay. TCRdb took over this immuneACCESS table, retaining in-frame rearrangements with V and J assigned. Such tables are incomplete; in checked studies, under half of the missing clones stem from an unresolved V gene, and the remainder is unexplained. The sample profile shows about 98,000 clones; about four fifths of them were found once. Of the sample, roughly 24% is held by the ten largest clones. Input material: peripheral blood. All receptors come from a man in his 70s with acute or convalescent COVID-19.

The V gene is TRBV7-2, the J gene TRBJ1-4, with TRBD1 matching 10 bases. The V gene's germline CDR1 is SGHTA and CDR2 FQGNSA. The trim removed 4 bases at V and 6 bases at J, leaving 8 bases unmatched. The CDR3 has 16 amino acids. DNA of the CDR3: TGTGCCAGCAGCTCACGGGACAGGGGAGGAGATGAAAAACTGTTTTTT. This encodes CASSSRDRGGDEKLFF.

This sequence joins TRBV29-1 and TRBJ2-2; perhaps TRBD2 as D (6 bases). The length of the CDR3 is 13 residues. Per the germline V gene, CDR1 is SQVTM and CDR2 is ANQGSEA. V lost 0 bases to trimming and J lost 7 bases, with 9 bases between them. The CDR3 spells CSVEDRRDGELFF. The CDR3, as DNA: TGCAGCGTTGAAGATCGGCGGGACGGGGAGCTGTTTTTT.

CDR3 loop: CASSLSGTAANYGYTF. The CDR3 nucleotides read TGTGCCAGCAGTTTATCCGGGACAGCTGCTAACTATGGCTACACCTTC. This chain connects TRBV28 to TRBJ1-2; 7 bases align to TRBD1. Trimming took 1 base from V and 0 from J; bases not matched to a gene: 5. The germline V gene encodes CDR1 MDHEN and CDR2 SYDVKM. CDR3 length: 16 residues.

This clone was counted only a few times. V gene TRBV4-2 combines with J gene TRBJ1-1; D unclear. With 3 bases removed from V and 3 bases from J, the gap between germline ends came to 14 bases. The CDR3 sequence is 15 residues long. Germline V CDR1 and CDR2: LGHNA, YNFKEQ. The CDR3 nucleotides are TGTGCCAGCAGCCAGGGATGGACTCTGGACACTGAAGCTTTCTTT. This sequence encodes CASSQGWTLDTEAFF.

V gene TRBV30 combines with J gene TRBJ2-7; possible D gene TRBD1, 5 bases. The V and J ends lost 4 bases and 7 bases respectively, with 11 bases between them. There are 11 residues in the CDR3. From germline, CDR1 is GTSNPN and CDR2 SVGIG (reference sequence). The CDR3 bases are TGTGCCTGGACAGGGCTTAGAGAGCAGTACTTC. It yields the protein CAWTGLREQYF.

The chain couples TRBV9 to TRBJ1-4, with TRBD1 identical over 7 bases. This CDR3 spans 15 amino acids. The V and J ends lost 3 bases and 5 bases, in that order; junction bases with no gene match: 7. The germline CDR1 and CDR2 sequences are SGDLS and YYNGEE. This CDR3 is CASSAHRGWNEKLFF. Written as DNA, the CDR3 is TGTGCCAGCAGCGCCCACAGGGGATGGAATGAAAAACTGTTTTTT.

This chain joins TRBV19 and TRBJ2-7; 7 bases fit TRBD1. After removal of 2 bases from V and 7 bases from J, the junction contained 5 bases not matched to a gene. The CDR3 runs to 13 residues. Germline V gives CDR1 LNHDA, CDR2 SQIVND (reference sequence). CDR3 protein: CASSIMVRGEQYF. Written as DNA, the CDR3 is TGTGCCAGTAGTATAATGGTCAGGGGGGAGCAGTACTTC.

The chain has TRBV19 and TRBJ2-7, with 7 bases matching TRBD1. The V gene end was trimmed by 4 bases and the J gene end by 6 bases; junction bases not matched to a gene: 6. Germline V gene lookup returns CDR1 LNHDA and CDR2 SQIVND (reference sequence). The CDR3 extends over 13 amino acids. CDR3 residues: CASSTDRAGEQYF. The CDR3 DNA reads TGTGCCAGTAGTACTGACAGGGCTGGCGAGCAGTACTTC.

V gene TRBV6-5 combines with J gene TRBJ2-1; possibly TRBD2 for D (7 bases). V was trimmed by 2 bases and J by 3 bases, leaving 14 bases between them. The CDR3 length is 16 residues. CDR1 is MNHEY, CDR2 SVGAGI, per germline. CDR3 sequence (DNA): TGTGCCAGCAGTTACGGTGGGGGAGGGGGCTACAATGAGCAGTTCTTC. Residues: CASSYGGGGGYNEQFF.

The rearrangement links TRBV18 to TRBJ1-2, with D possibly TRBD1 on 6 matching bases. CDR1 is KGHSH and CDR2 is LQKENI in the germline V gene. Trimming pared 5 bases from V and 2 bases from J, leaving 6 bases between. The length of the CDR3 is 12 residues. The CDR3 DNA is TGTGCCAGCTCAGACAGGAACTATGGCTACACCTTC. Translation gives CASSDRNYGYTF.

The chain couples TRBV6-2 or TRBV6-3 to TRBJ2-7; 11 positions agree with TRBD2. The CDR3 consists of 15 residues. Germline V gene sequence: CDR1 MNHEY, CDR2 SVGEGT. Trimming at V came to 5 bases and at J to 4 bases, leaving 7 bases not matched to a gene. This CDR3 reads CASSLLAGAGYEQYF. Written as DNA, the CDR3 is TGTGCCAGCAGTCTACTAGCGGGGGCTGGTTACGAGCAGTACTTC.

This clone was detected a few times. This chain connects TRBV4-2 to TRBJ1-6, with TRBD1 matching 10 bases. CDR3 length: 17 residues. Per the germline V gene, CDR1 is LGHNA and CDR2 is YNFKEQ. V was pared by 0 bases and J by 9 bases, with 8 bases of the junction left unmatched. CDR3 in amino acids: CASSQDRARDRGSPLHF. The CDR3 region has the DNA TGTGCCAGCAGCCAAGATAGGGCCCGGGACAGGGGTTCACCCCTCCACTTT.

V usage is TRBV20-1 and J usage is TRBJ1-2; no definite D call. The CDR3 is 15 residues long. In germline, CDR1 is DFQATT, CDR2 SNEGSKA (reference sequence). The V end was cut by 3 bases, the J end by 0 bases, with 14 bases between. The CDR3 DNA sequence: TGCAGTGCTAGTCTATCTCGGGAGACTAACTATGGCTACACCTTC. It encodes CSASLSRETNYGYTF.

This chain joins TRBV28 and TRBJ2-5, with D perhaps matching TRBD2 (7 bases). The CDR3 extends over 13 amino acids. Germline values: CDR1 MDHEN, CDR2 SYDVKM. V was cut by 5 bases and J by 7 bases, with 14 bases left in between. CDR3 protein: CASSTHREGTQYF. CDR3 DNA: TGTGCCAGCAGTACTCACAGGGAGGGGACCCAGTACTTC.

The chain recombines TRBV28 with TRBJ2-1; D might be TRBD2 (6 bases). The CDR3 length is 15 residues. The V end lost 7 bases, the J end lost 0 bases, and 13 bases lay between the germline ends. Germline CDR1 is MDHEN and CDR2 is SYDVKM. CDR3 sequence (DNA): TGTGCCAGCACCTTTCTCGGGAGCTCCTACAATGAGCAGTTCTTC. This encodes CASTFLGSSYNEQFF.